These 9 T cell receptor beta chains came from one sample sequenced in a study of blood T cell repertoires in COVID-19. The protocol was immunoSEQ multiplex PCR, while the TCRdb copy is restricted to in-frame clones and leaves out a portion. The data show some 130,000 clones, with around 73% seen just once and approximately 11% held by the top ten. The sample was peripheral blood. All receptors come from a man aged 60-69 years who had recovered from COVID-19.

The chain has TRBV5-1 and TRBJ2-7; TRBD1 matches at 11 bases. Germline V gene data show CDR1 as SGHRS and CDR2 as YFSETQ. The CDR3 contains 13 residues. J gave up 5 bases and V 4 bases, and 2 bases lay outside the gene matches. In DNA form, the CDR3 reads TGCGCCAGCAGCCCGGACAGGGGGCACGAGCAGTACTTC. It specifies CASSPDRGHEQYF.

V is TRBV6-2 or TRBV6-3 and J is TRBJ2-7; D may be TRBD1 (5 bases). V lost 4 bases, J lost 9 bases, and 16 bases lay in between. The CDR3 has 13 residues. Germline V gene lookup returns CDR1 MNHEY and CDR2 SVGEGT. The CDR3 reads CASSSDTASRQYF. CDR3 DNA sequence: TGTGCCAGCAGTTCGGACACGGCCAGCAGGCAGTACTTC.

The chain links TRBV6-6 to TRBJ2-7; 10 bases fit TRBD1. With 6 bases clipped from V and 3 bases from J, the junction kept 11 bases outside the gene matches. CDR1 MNHNY and CDR2 SVGAGI come from the germline V gene (reference sequence). The CDR3 is made up of 16 amino acids. This chain's CDR3 is CASSKNRDRGHYEQYF. Here the CDR3 DNA reads TGTGCCAGCAGCAAGAACCGGGACAGGGGCCACTACGAGCAGTACTTC.

The CDR3 DNA follows: TGTGCCAGCAGTGAAGCCCGCTCCTACGAGCAGTACTTC. Translated, it gives CASSEARSYEQYF. The genes are TRBV6-1 and TRBJ2-7; D call uncertain. CDR1 and CDR2 (germline): MNHNS, SASEGT. There are 13 residues in the CDR3. V lost 0 bases and J 0 bases, leaving 3 bases between the germline ends.

A single count supports this clone. The chain joins TRBV3-1 (or the pseudogene TRBV3-2) to TRBJ1-2; D remains ambiguous. The CDR3 has 13 amino acids. The germline V gene has CDR1 LGHDT and CDR2 YNNKEL (reference sequence). Trimming took 1 base from V and 1 from J, leaving 4 bases between them. The CDR3 spells CASSQVVNYGYTF. The CDR3 nucleotides read TGTGCCAGCAGCCAAGTAGTTAACTATGGCTACACCTTC.

The rearrangement uses TRBV5-4 and TRBJ2-3; 7 nucleotides agree with TRBD2. The CDR3 covers 15 residues. V shed 0 bases, J shed 3 bases, and the junction held 4 bases outside the gene matches. CDR1 is SGHNT, CDR2 YYREEE, per germline (reference sequence). CDR3 bases: TGTGCCAGCAGCTTGGGCGGGAGTCGGACAGATACGCAGTATTTT. Residues: CASSLGGSRTDTQYF.

In its sample, this clone was seen once. The V and J genes are TRBV6-4 and TRBJ2-2; D is uncertain. The ends were cut back, 6 bases at V and 2 bases at J, with 10 bases in the middle. The CDR3 sequence is 14 residues long. Germline CDR1 reads MRHNA; CDR2 reads SNTAGT. The CDR3 loop is CASSAVLNTGELFF. CDR3 nucleotide sequence: TGTGCCAGCAGCGCGGTCCTTAACACCGGGGAGCTGTTTTTT.

J is TRBJ1-1 and V is TRBV9; D gene uncertain. The CDR3 consists of 15 residues. V was pared by 2 bases and J by 0 bases, with 11 bases between. Germline V gene data show CDR1 as SGDLS and CDR2 as YYNGEE. The CDR3 nucleotides read TGTGCCAGCAGCGTTTCTTCAGTTCTGAACACTGAAGCTTTCTTT. Residues: CASSVSSVLNTEAFF. Together with reference TRBV9 and TRBJ1-1, the CDR3 gives the full variable domain: DSGVTQTPKHLITATGQRVTLRCSPRSGDLSVYWYQQSLDQGLQFLIQYYNGEERAKGNILERFSAQQFPDLHSELNLSSLELGDSALYFCASSVSSVLNTEAFFGQGTRLTVV.

This clone was recorded only once. V usage is TRBV18 and J usage is TRBJ2-7, with D maybe TRBD1 (6 bases). V lost 1 base and J lost 3, with 13 bases in between. The CDR3 consists of 15 residues. The V gene's germline CDR1 is KGHSH and CDR2 LQKENI. The chain's CDR3 is CASSPRTGTHYEQYF. In DNA, the CDR3 is TGTGCCAGCTCACCACGAACAGGGACGCACTACGAGCAGTACTTC. Combining the CDR3 with reference TRBV18 and TRBJ2-7 gives the whole variable domain NAGVMQNPRHLVRRRGQEARLRCSPMKGHSHVYWYRQLPEEGLKFMVYLQKENIIDESGMPKERFSAEFPKEGPSILRIQQVVRGDSAAYFCASSPRTGTHYEQYFGPGTRLTVT.